This entry describes one TCR beta chain. This specimen belongs to a study of radiotherapy plus CTLA-4 blockade in lung cancer. Study at large: Objective response was observed in around a sixth of patients, and disease control in around 31%.

The CDR3 contains 17 residues. Repertoires were generated with immunoSEQ multiplex PCR, while TCRdb's copy carries only in-frame clones and drops some. This sample has about 93,000 clones; just over 85% occur once, and the top ten carry approximately 5%. The sample was peripheral blood, taken from a patient treated with radiotherapy plus ipilimumab. The chain combines TRBV12-1 with TRBJ2-2. TRBV12-1 is a pseudogene locus. The TCR was taken from a human donor with non-small cell lung cancer that progressed on radiotherapy plus ipilimumab. CDR3 region: CASSSLEADTNTGELFF. The CDR3 nucleotides read TGTGCCAGCAGCTCCCTGGAGGCGGACACGAACACCGGGGAGCTGTTTTTT.